This T cell receptor (beta chain) was captured in a study of shared clonotypes between healthy human individuals. In its sample, this clone was seen once. The CDR3 is 16 residues long. Trimming removed 1 base from V and 11 bases from J, with 23 bases in between. Per germline, CDR1 MGHRA and CDR2 YSYEKL. Profiled with immunoSEQ multiplex PCR; TCRdb holds only in-frame clones, not every one. Among over 2,000,000 clones listed, just over 90% were seen once. It was CD45RO-negative cells, positively selected for CCR7, that made up naive CD8 cells, with terminally differentiated effector memory CD45RA+ cells excluded.

Source material: naive CD8+ T cells from PBMCs. The clonotype originates from a man between 18 and 29 years old in good health. Some clones in this sample may be carry-over from other donors' samples. The genes are TRBV4-1 and TRBJ2-5; D may match TRBD1 or TRBD2 (5 bases each). The CDR3 here is CASSQVVGAPGLPQYF. As DNA, the CDR3 is TGCGCCAGCAGCCAAGTGGTCGGGGCCCCAGGACTTCCACAGTACTTC.